Each of the 4 T cell receptor beta chains below was sequenced from the same sample in a study of patients and donors after allogeneic stem cell transplantation. TCRdb reprocessed the RT-PCR reads via MiXCR and lists one record per CDR3 protein. The table lists under 200,000 distinct CDR3 sequences, around 30% of them singletons. Source material: blood, either unsorted or a sorted T cell fraction (not recorded which). The receptors here all came from a human donor who was either an allogeneic HSCT recipient or a stem cell or donor lymphocyte infusion donor (not recorded which). It is not recorded whose cells these are; they may come from a transplant donor.

This clonotype showed up just a few times. The gene calls are TRBV5-1 and TRBJ2-7; 9 nucleotides line up with TRBD2. Germline-derived CDR1 and CDR2 are SGHRS and YFSETQ. The CDR3 extends over 14 amino acids. Trimming at V came to 2 bases and at J to 4 bases, leaving 4 bases not matched to a gene. The CDR3 DNA reads as TGCGCCAGCAGCTTCACTAGCGGGTTTTACGAGCAGTACTTC. Amino acids: CASSFTSGFYEQYF. Using reference TRBV5-1 and TRBJ2-7 for the parts outside the CDR3, the full variable domain is KAGVTQTPRYLIKTRGQQVTLSCSPISGHRSVSWYQQTPGQGLQFLFEYFSETQRNKGNFPGRFSGRQFSNSRSEMNVSTLELGDSALYLCASSFTSGFYEQYFGPGTRLTVT.

The chain recombines TRBV6-5 with TRBJ2-7; D may correspond to TRBD1 or TRBD2 (5 bases each). V lost 0 bases and J lost 7, with 10 bases in between. This CDR3 spans 13 amino acids. Germline assignment: CDR1 MNHEY and CDR2 SVGAGI. CDR3 sequence (DNA): TGTGCCAGCAGTTACTCGGGGGTTAGGGAGCAGTACTTC. Translated: CASSYSGVREQYF.

This clonotype appeared many times. V gene TRBV4-2 combines with J gene TRBJ1-5; the match to TRBD1 covers 10 bases. V was pared by 3 bases and J by 5 bases, with 4 bases of the junction left unmatched. The germline V gene encodes CDR1 LGHNA and CDR2 YNFKEQ. The CDR3 contains 15 residues. The CDR3: CASSHPDRGDQPQHF. The CDR3 bases are TGTGCCAGCAGCCATCCGGACAGGGGGGATCAGCCCCAGCATTTT.

This chain links TRBV4-3 with TRBJ2-2; no firm D call. Germline V gives CDR1 LGHNA, CDR2 YSLEER. CDR3 size: 15 residues. The germline V and J ends were trimmed by 6 bases and 0 bases, with 11 bases remaining between them. CDR3 amino acids: CASSRASANTGELFF. CDR3 sequence (DNA): TGCGCCAGCAGTCGCGCGAGCGCGAACACCGGGGAGCTGTTTTTT.